These 19 T cell receptor beta chains came from one sample sequenced in a study of blood T cell repertoires in COVID-19. Profiled with immunoSEQ multiplex PCR; TCRdb holds only in-frame clones, not every one. The data hold about 180,000 clones, with approximately 83% observed a single time. The source material was peripheral blood. Every receptor here comes from a human donor in a cohort sampled during active COVID-19.

The V gene is TRBV24-1, the J gene TRBJ2-7; 8 positions agree with TRBD2. Germline-derived CDR1 and CDR2 are KGHDR and SFDVKD. The trim removed 7 bases at V and 3 bases at J, leaving 7 bases unmatched. The CDR3 has 14 residues. CDR3 nucleotide sequence: TGTGCCACCAGCCGGGAGGGGGGCGTCTACGAGCAGTACTTC. This codes for CATSREGGVYEQYF.

The chain carries TRBV11-2 and TRBJ1-2, with TRBD1 matching over 8 bases. This CDR3 has 16 amino acids. Germline CDR1 and CDR2: SGHAT and FQNNGV. Trimming took 0 bases from V and 3 from J; bases not matched to a gene: 6. CDR3 protein: CASSLEGRDRHYGYTF. The CDR3 nucleotides are TGTGCCAGCAGCTTAGAGGGCCGGGACAGGCACTATGGCTACACCTTC. The entire variable domain, with the rest obtained from reference TRBV11-2 and TRBJ1-2, is as follows: EAGVAQSPRYKIIEKRQSVAFWCNPISGHATLYWYQQILGQGPKLLIQFQNNGVVDDSQLPKDRFSAERLKGVDSTLKIQPAKLEDSAVYLCASSLEGRDRHYGYTFGSGTRLTVV.

This clone turned up a few times. The chain combines TRBV5-1 with TRBJ2-2; D gene ambiguous. Looked up from germline, CDR1 is SGHRS and CDR2 is YFSETQ. V lost 4 bases, J lost 0 bases, and 7 bases lay in between. This CDR3 has 14 residues. The CDR3 here is CASSLSSNTGELFF. In DNA, the CDR3 is TGCGCCAGCAGCCTTAGCTCGAACACCGGGGAGCTGTTTTTT.

The rearrangement links TRBV4-2 to TRBJ1-5; D uncertain. CDR3 length: 13 residues. CDR1 is LGHNA, CDR2 YNFKEQ, per germline. Trimming removed 4 bases from V and 7 bases from J, with 11 bases in between. The CDR3 DNA reads TGTGCCAGCAGCCTTGGGTGGGAGCAGCCCCAGCATTTT. Protein: CASSLGWEQPQHF.

The chain joins TRBV7-2 to TRBJ1-5; 8 bases are shared with TRBD1. CDR1 and CDR2 from the germline V gene are SGHTA and FQGNSA. The CDR3 covers 16 residues. Unmatched junction bases numbered 7, after V lost 5 bases and J lost 1 base. CDR3 sequence reads: CASSPWTGRSNQPQHF. DNA of the CDR3: TGTGCCAGCAGCCCTTGGACAGGGAGAAGCAATCAGCCCCAGCATTTT.

This chain links TRBV6-5 with TRBJ1-1; no clear D. V was cut by 7 bases and J by 11 bases, with 17 bases left in between. CDR1 MNHEY and CDR2 SVGAGI come from the germline V gene. The CDR3 covers 12 residues. CDR3 coding DNA: TGTGCCAGCACTCCGCGGGCGGGTGAGGCTTTCTTT. It encodes CASTPRAGEAFF.

In its sample, this clone was seen a few times. The V gene is TRBV4-2, the J gene TRBJ1-1; TRBD1 is a possible D gene (6 bases). Germline loops: CDR1 LGHNA, CDR2 YNFKEQ. V was shortened by 4 bases and J by 5 bases, with 17 bases between the two germline ends. The CDR3 extends over 15 amino acids. DNA of the CDR3: TGTGCCAGCAGCCGGAACAGGGAAGGCGGGACTGAAGCTTTCTTT. It encodes CASSRNREGGTEAFF.

This clone occurred once. The chain links TRBV18 to TRBJ2-7, with D possibly being TRBD1 (5 bases). The CDR3 length is 13 residues. The germline V gene encodes CDR1 KGHSH and CDR2 LQKENI. The V end was cut by 6 bases, the J end by 1 base, with 10 bases between. The chain's CDR3 is CASSRGQSYEQYF. The CDR3 DNA sequence: TGTGCCAGCTCGCGAGGACAATCCTACGAGCAGTACTTC.

This chain connects TRBV6-5 to TRBJ2-7, with D possibly TRBD1 on 5 matching bases. The CDR3 covers 15 residues. Per the germline V gene, CDR1 is MNHEY and CDR2 is SVGAGI. V gave up 4 bases and J gave up 2 bases, with 15 bases separating them. CDR3 protein: CASSLTRQSTYEQYF. CDR3 DNA: TGTGCCAGCAGTTTAACAAGACAGAGCACCTACGAGCAGTACTTC.

The CDR3 DNA sequence: TGTGCCAGCTCACCACGTACAGCCACCGGGGAGCTGTTTTTT. The encoded protein is CASSPRTATGELFF. The chain recombines TRBV18 with TRBJ2-2, with no clear D. The V end was cut by 1 base, the J end by 4 bases, with 7 bases between. The CDR3 runs 14 residues. Germline V gives CDR1 KGHSH, CDR2 LQKENI. Complete variable domain (other parts from reference TRBV18 and TRBJ2-2): NAGVMQNPRHLVRRRGQEARLRCSPMKGHSHVYWYRQLPEEGLKFMVYLQKENIIDESGMPKERFSAEFPKEGPSILRIQQVVRGDSAAYFCASSPRTATGELFFGEGSRLTVL.

This sequence joins TRBV14 and TRBJ2-5, with TRBD1 identical over 7 bases. This CDR3 region has 13 residues. With 4 bases clipped from V and 4 bases from J, the junction kept 3 bases outside the gene matches. The V gene's germline CDR1 is SGHDN and CDR2 FVKESK. The CDR3 region has the DNA TGTGCCAGCAGCCCAAGGGGGCGAGAGACCCAGTACTTC. This codes for CASSPRGRETQYF.

The chain links TRBV10-1 to TRBJ2-7; no definite D call. Germline-derived CDR1 and CDR2 are WNHNN and SYGVQD (reference sequence). Trimming shortened V by 2 bases and J by 1 base, and 12 bases separated the two germline ends. The CDR3 spans 15 residues. Here the CDR3 reads CASSEGLGESYEQYF. CDR3 bases: TGCGCCAGCAGTGAGGGGTTAGGAGAATCCTACGAGCAGTACTTC.

This chain uses TRBV6-6 with TRBJ2-7; D perhaps matches TRBD2 (5 bases). V lost 4 bases and J lost 2, with 9 bases in between. CDR3 size: 13 residues. Germline V gene lookup returns CDR1 MNHNY and CDR2 SVGAGI (reference sequence). In DNA form, the CDR3 reads TGTGCCAGCAGTTTGGGAGCAACCTACGAGCAGTACTTC. Protein product: CASSLGATYEQYF.

V gene TRBV27 combines with J gene TRBJ1-6; the D gene is possibly TRBD1 (6 bases). Per germline, CDR1 MNHEY and CDR2 SMNVEV (reference sequence). The CDR3 contains 15 residues. The V and J ends lost 6 bases and 6 bases respectively, with 15 bases between them. CDR3 region: CASSQRQAPNSPLHF. The CDR3 region has the DNA TGTGCCAGCAGCCAGAGACAGGCCCCTAATTCACCCCTCCACTTT.

This chain uses TRBV14 with TRBJ1-6; 7 positions agree with TRBD1. The length of the CDR3 is 14 residues. CDR1 and CDR2 from the germline V gene are SGHDN and FVKESK. The trim removed 0 bases at V and 15 bases at J, leaving 8 bases unmatched. The CDR3 DNA follows: TGTGCCAGCAGCCAAGATCTGCGACAGGGTCTCCTCCACTTT. This translates into CASSQDLRQGLLHF.

This chain uses TRBV3-1 (or the pseudogene TRBV3-2) with TRBJ2-3; the match to TRBD2 covers 8 bases. This CDR3 spans 15 amino acids. The V segment lost 7 bases and the J segment 4 bases; nucleotides outside the gene matches: 10. The germline V gene encodes CDR1 LGHDT and CDR2 YNNKEL (reference sequence). The CDR3 coding sequence is TGTGCCAGCACGCGAGCGGGGGTAAGGTCAGATACGCAGTATTTT. Translated: CASTRAGVRSDTQYF.

This clone was recorded once. The chain uses TRBV7-9 and TRBJ1-1; 12 nucleotides agree with TRBD1. Germline-derived CDR1 and CDR2 are SEHNR and FQNEAQ (reference sequence). V shed 5 bases and J 4 bases; nucleotides not matched to a gene: 5. This CDR3 spans 15 amino acids. CDR3 in amino acids: CASSPGDRGPTEAFF. CDR3 DNA sequence: TGTGCCAGCAGCCCGGGGGACAGGGGGCCCACTGAAGCTTTCTTT.

The V and J genes are TRBV18 and TRBJ2-7, with 7 bases aligning to TRBD2. The CDR3 is 13 residues long. J was trimmed by 5 bases and V by 3 bases; bases with no gene match: 4. CDR1 is KGHSH, CDR2 LQKENI, per germline. In nucleotides, the CDR3 is TGTGCCAGCTCACCCCCCACTAGCGACGAGCAGTACTTC. It translates to CASSPPTSDEQYF.

The chain has TRBV9 and TRBJ2-7, with 9 bases matching TRBD2. The V segment lost 0 bases and the J segment 5 bases; nucleotides outside the gene matches: 9. The CDR3 is made up of 16 amino acids. The germline V gene has CDR1 SGDLS and CDR2 YYNGEE. This CDR3 reads CASSVDLAGGDDEQYF. Here the CDR3 DNA reads TGTGCCAGCAGCGTAGATCTCGCGGGAGGGGACGACGAGCAGTACTTC.